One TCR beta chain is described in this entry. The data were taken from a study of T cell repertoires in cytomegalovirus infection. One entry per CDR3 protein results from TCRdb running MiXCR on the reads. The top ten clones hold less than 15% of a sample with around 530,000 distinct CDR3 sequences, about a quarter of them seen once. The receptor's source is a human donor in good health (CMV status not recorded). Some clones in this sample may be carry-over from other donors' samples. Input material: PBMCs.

Here the CDR3 DNA reads TGTGCCAGCAGCTACGGGACAGCCCCCCACGAGCAGTACTTC. The encoded protein is CASSYGTAPHEQYF. This chain links TRBV5-6 with TRBJ2-7, with TRBD1 identical over 7 bases. CDR3 length: 14 residues. Per the germline V gene, CDR1 is SGHDT and CDR2 is YYEEEE. Trimming removed 3 bases from V and 5 bases from J; junction bases left unmatched: 8.